The clone carrying this T cell receptor beta chain was picked up one time. Its matching antigen is unknown. Repertoires were generated with immunoSEQ multiplex PCR, while TCRdb's copy carries only in-frame clones and drops some. The sample yields under 2,500,000 clones, almost 96% seen once. This sample was taken from a study of shared clonotypes between healthy human individuals. Study-level points and caveats: The study found lower generation probabilities in non-shared clonotypes than in those shared by all four donors.

The CDR3 extends over 13 amino acids. The V end was cut by 0 bases, the J end by 5 bases, with 6 bases between. CDR1 and CDR2 from the germline V gene are SGHDT and YYEEEE. The receptor was derived from a man aged 18 to 35 in good health. The source material was naive CD4+ T cells sorted from blood. Sample subset: CD45RA+ positively selected. The J gene is TRBJ1-5, the V gene TRBV5-6; tentatively, D is TRBD1 (5 bases). Written as DNA, the CDR3 is TGTGCCAGCAGCTTGGTGGGGGATCAGCCCCAGCATTTT. Its protein product is CASSLVGDQPQHF. Drawing the rest from reference TRBV5-6 and TRBJ1-5, the complete variable domain is DAGVTQSPTHLIKTRGQQVTLRCSPKSGHDTVSWYQQALGQGPQFIFQYYEEEERQRGNFPDRFSGHQFPNYSSELNVNALLLGDSALYLCASSLVGDQPQHFGDGTRLSIL.